The 24 T cell receptor beta chains below were found in one sample sequenced in a study of OX40 agonist ivuxolimab in advanced cancers. Sequencing used immunoSEQ multiplex PCR; TCRdb keeps in-frame clones, though not all of them. The sample consists of around 64,000 clones, around 82% of them appearing once. The source material was CD4+ or CD8+ T cells sorted from blood, sampled in a trial of the OX40 agonist ivuxolimab. The receptors come from an adult with an advanced solid tumor such as melanoma, head and neck, liver or kidney cancer.

The chain joins TRBV5-1 to TRBJ1-2, with D hard to call. V gave up 0 bases and J gave up 7 bases, with 10 bases separating them. This CDR3 has 13 amino acids. Germline values: CDR1 SGHRS, CDR2 YFSETQ. The CDR3 DNA reads TGCGCCAGCAGCTTGGGTGGGTTCCCTGGCTACACCTTC. Translation gives CASSLGGFPGYTF.

The chain is built from TRBV28 and TRBJ1-2; D is possibly TRBD1 (5 bases). Germline CDR1 is MDHEN and CDR2 is SYDVKM. The CDR3 is made up of 12 amino acids. Trimming removed 4 bases from V and 8 bases from J, with 11 bases in between. Written as DNA, the CDR3 is TGTGCCAGCAGTTCAGGGAATCGGGGCTACACCTTC. It specifies CASSSGNRGYTF.

The DNA for the CDR3 is TGTGCCAGTAGTATCGACAGGGGGCGAGATAATTCACCCCTCCACTTT. It translates to CASSIDRGRDNSPLHF. The chain couples TRBV19 to TRBJ1-6; TRBD1 agrees at 10 bases. Germline V gene lookup returns CDR1 LNHDA and CDR2 SQIVND (reference sequence). The CDR3 totals 16 residues. With V trimmed by 3 bases and J by 5 bases, 4 bases remained unmatched.

This chain links TRBV30 with TRBJ1-2, with unresolved D. The CDR3 runs 12 residues. V gave up 5 bases and J gave up 7 bases, with 14 bases separating them. Germline assignment: CDR1 GTSNPN and CDR2 SVGIG (reference sequence). CDR3 DNA sequence: TGTGCCTGGGACCTGGGGTTGAGTGGCTACACCTTC. Its protein product is CAWDLGLSGYTF.

This sequence joins TRBV27 and TRBJ1-2; possibly TRBD1 for D (5 bases). Deletions cut 6 bases from V and 3 bases from J, with 11 bases between. The CDR3 contains 13 residues. The V gene's germline CDR1 is MNHEY and CDR2 SMNVEV (reference sequence). The CDR3 loop reads CASRIGTDYGYTF. The CDR3 nucleotides read TGTGCCAGCAGGATCGGGACGGACTATGGCTACACCTTC.

The rearrangement links TRBV30 to TRBJ2-7; D gene unclear. V was pared by 4 bases and J by 1 base, with 5 bases between. Germline CDR1 and CDR2: GTSNPN and SVGIG (reference sequence). The CDR3 is made up of 11 amino acids. CDR3: CAWIRSYEQYF. As DNA, the CDR3 is TGTGCCTGGATACGGTCCTACGAGCAGTACTTC.

The rearrangement uses TRBV11-3 and TRBJ2-7; 9 bases fit TRBD1. This CDR3 has 14 residues. Germline CDR1 reads SGHNT; CDR2 reads YENEEA. The V segment lost 2 bases and the J segment 4 bases; nucleotides outside the gene matches: 3. The CDR3 sequence is CASSLTTGGYEQYF. CDR3 DNA sequence: TGTGCCAGCAGCTTAACGACAGGGGGTTACGAGCAGTACTTC.

This chain uses TRBV5-1 with TRBJ1-1; possibly TRBD1 for D (5 bases). The CDR3 is 14 residues long. Trimming cost V 4 bases and J 6 bases, with 16 bases left between them. Germline CDR1 is SGHRS and CDR2 is YFSETQ. The CDR3 reads CASSQQAAIAEAFF. CDR3 bases: TGCGCCAGCAGCCAACAGGCCGCAATCGCTGAAGCTTTCTTT.

This chain connects TRBV19 to TRBJ2-1; 9 bases fit TRBD1. From germline, CDR1 is LNHDA and CDR2 SQIVND (reference sequence). This CDR3 spans 16 amino acids. J lost 5 bases, V lost 6 bases, and 11 bases had no gene match. CDR3 amino acids: CASSEGWDRVHNEQFF. In nucleotides, the CDR3 is TGTGCCAGTAGCGAGGGGTGGGACAGGGTCCACAATGAGCAGTTCTTC.

V usage is TRBV19 and J usage is TRBJ1-2; 8 bases match TRBD1. The germline gives CDR1 LNHDA, CDR2 SQIVND (reference sequence). V shed 6 bases and J 2 bases; nucleotides not matched to a gene: 11. CDR3 length: 16 amino acids. CDR3 nucleotide sequence: TGTGCCAGTAGCCTTAAGGGACAGGACTTGAACTATGGCTACACCTTC. Amino acids: CASSLKGQDLNYGYTF.

The CDR3 loop reads CSVAQGGGTEAFF. Here the CDR3 DNA reads TGCAGCGTTGCACAGGGAGGTGGCACTGAAGCTTTCTTT. The chain employs TRBV29-1 and TRBJ1-1; perhaps TRBD1 as D (6 bases). V was shortened by 4 bases and J by 4 bases, with 13 bases between the two germline ends. The CDR3 contains 13 residues. The germline V gene encodes CDR1 SQVTM and CDR2 ANQGSEA.

The genes are TRBV7-2 and TRBJ1-6; a possible D gene is TRBD1 (6 bases). Germline CDR1 SGHTA, CDR2 FQGNSA. V was clipped by 6 bases and J by 5 bases, with 14 bases between them. The CDR3 is 15 amino acids. This chain's CDR3 is CASSPNRVHNSPLHF. CDR3 sequence (DNA): TGTGCCAGCAGTCCCAACAGGGTCCATAATTCACCCCTCCACTTT.

J is TRBJ1-1 and V is TRBV6-6; D is ambiguous. CDR1 is MNHNY and CDR2 is SVGAGI in the germline V gene (reference sequence). The V and J ends lost 2 bases and 5 bases respectively, with 12 bases between them. The CDR3 is made up of 14 amino acids. The CDR3 DNA reads as TGTGCCAGCAGTTACCCTGGTAGGGTTACTGAAGCTTTCTTT. It translates to CASSYPGRVTEAFF.

The V and J genes are TRBV10-3 and TRBJ2-7, with D tentatively TRBD1 or TRBD2 (6 bases each). Germline values: CDR1 ENHRY, CDR2 SYGVKD. The V end was cut by 4 bases, the J end by 3 bases, with 16 bases between. The CDR3 consists of 15 residues. The CDR3 here is CAISGSGGGLYEQYF. Here the CDR3 DNA reads TGTGCCATCAGTGGGAGCGGAGGGGGTCTCTACGAGCAGTACTTC.

This rearrangement joins TRBV6-5 to TRBJ2-7; no reliable D call. The CDR3 has 14 amino acids. Trimming pared 0 bases from V and 6 bases from J, leaving 12 bases between. The germline V gene encodes CDR1 MNHEY and CDR2 SVGAGI. CDR3 bases: TGTGCCAGCAGTTACTCGAAAGGACGTCTCGAGCAGTACTTC. It yields the protein CASSYSKGRLEQYF.

The chain joins TRBV30 to TRBJ2-2, with a tentative D call TRBD1 (6 bases). Germline V gene lookup returns CDR1 GTSNPN and CDR2 SVGIG (reference sequence). The V gene lost 6 bases and the J gene lost 0 bases, with 11 bases spanning the gap. The CDR3 length is 14 residues. CDR3 residues: CACRTESNTGELFF. The DNA for the CDR3 is TGTGCCTGCAGGACAGAGTCGAACACCGGGGAGCTGTTTTTT.

The gene calls are TRBV6-5 and TRBJ1-1; possibly TRBD1 for D (6 bases). V lost 2 bases and J 2 bases, leaving 9 bases between the germline ends. The CDR3 is made up of 14 amino acids. Germline lookup yields CDR1 MNHEY and CDR2 SVGAGI. The CDR3 DNA reads as TGTGCCAGCAGTTACGGGGGCCGTAACACTGAAGCTTTCTTT. It specifies CASSYGGRNTEAFF.

The chain links TRBV18 to TRBJ2-5; perhaps TRBD1 as D (5 bases). The V end lost 2 bases, the J end lost 5 bases, and 9 bases lay between the germline ends. From germline, CDR1 is KGHSH and CDR2 LQKENI. The CDR3 totals 13 residues. The CDR3 is CASSPIPGETQYF. The CDR3 DNA reads TGTGCCAGCTCACCAATACCAGGGGAGACCCAGTACTTC.

Remarks on this clone: In the same sample, other DNA sequences code for this CDR3. V usage is TRBV18 and J usage is TRBJ2-3; D gene uncertain. Trimming stripped 6 bases from V and 0 bases from J, with 7 bases between. Germline lookup yields CDR1 KGHSH and CDR2 LQKENI. The CDR3 loop spans 13 amino acids. CDR3 protein: CASSPPSTDTQYF. In DNA, the CDR3 is TGTGCCAGCTCGCCCCCTAGCACAGATACGCAGTATTTT.

The chain employs TRBV6-4 and TRBJ1-1, with D possibly TRBD1 on 6 matching bases. Germline V gives CDR1 MRHNA, CDR2 SNTAGT. The V end lost 6 bases, the J end lost 8 bases, and 19 bases lay between the germline ends. The CDR3 length is 14 residues. Here the CDR3 reads CASRPDRSAPEAFF. Here the CDR3 DNA reads TGTGCCAGCAGACCCGACAGGTCGGCCCCCGAAGCTTTCTTT.

The chain joins TRBV18 to TRBJ2-2, with D maybe TRBD2 (6 bases). V shed 0 bases and J shed 4 bases, with 18 bases lying between them. Germline lookup yields CDR1 KGHSH and CDR2 LQKENI. The CDR3 runs to 18 residues. CDR3 sequence reads: CASSPPRGDSPVTGELFF. The CDR3, as DNA: TGTGCCAGCTCACCACCGCGAGGGGACTCGCCAGTCACCGGGGAGCTGTTTTTT.

The V gene is TRBV28, the J gene TRBJ1-2, with no clear D. This CDR3 has 11 amino acids. CDR1 and CDR2 from the germline V gene are MDHEN and SYDVKM. V was clipped by 1 base and J by 8 bases, with 5 bases between them. The CDR3 DNA reads TGTGCCAGCAGTTTATACTGGGGCTACACCTTC. Protein: CASSLYWGYTF.

The chain has TRBV14 and TRBJ1-2; D is undetermined. Germline V CDR1 and CDR2: SGHDN, FVKESK. V was cut by 0 bases and J by 8 bases, with 13 bases left in between. The CDR3 has 14 residues. The CDR3 loop reads CASSQDIGRYGYTF. CDR3 nucleotide sequence: TGTGCCAGCAGCCAAGATATTGGTCGATACGGCTACACCTTC.

This sequence joins TRBV28 and TRBJ2-4, with 9 bases lining up with TRBD2. CDR3 size: 16 residues. Germline V gives CDR1 MDHEN, CDR2 SYDVKM. V dropped 1 base and J dropped 8; count of bases not matched to a gene: 9. CDR3 DNA: TGTGCCAGCAGTTTATCGAGCCTAGCGGGGTGGCACATTCAGTACTTC. Translating gives CASSLSSLAGWHIQYF.